The text below deals with one TCR beta chain. Its matching antigen is unknown. This entry is derived from a study of response to subunit inactivated influenza vaccine. Germline trimming cut 2 bases from V and 1 base from J; bases unmatched to any gene: 6. This CDR3 is built from 15 residues. CDR1 and CDR2 from the germline V gene are SQVTM and ANQGSEA. In TCRdb, the RT-PCR reads were re-called with MiXCR into one record per CDR3 protein. The sample holds 530,000 or so distinct CDR3 sequences, about 12% seen once. Study-wide results and limits: Each seasonal flu vaccination may recruit only limited new T cells, authors suggested.

The material was PBMCs from blood, obtained on the day of vaccination. This receptor was obtained from a man aged 50-60 years who received an inactivated influenza vaccine. This chain connects TRBV29-1 to TRBJ2-5, with 8 nucleotides matching TRBD1. The DNA for the CDR3 is TGCAGCGTTGAAATGAAGGGGACAGGCCAAGAGACCCAGTACTTC. Its protein is CSVEMKGTGQETQYF.